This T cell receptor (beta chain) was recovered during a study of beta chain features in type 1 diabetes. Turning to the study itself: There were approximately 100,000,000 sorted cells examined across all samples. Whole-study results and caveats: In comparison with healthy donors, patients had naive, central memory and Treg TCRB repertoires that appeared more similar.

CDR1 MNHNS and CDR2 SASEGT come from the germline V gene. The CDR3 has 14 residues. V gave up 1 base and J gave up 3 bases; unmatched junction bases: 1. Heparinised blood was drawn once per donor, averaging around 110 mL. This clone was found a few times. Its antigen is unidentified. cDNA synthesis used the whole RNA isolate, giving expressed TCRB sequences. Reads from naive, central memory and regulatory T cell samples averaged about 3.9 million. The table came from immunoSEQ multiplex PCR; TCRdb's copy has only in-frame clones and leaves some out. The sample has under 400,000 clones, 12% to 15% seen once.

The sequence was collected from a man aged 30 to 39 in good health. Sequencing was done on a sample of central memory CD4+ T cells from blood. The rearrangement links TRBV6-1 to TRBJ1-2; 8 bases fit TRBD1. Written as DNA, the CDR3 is TGTGCCAGCAGTGAAGGGGACAGGTACTATGGCTACACCTTC. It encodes CASSEGDRYYGYTF.